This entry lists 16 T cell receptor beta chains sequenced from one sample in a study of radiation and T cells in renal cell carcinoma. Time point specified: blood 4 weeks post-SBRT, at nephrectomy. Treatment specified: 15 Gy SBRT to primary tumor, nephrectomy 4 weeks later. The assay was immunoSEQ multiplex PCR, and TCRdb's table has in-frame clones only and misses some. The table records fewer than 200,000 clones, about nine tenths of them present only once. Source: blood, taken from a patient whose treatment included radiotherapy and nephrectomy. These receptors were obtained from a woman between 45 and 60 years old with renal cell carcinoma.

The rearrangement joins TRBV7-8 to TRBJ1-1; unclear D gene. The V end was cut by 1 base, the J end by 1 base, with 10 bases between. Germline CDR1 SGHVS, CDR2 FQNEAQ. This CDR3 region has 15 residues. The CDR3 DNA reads TGTGCCAGCAGCTTAGGGGTCCGGGGGAACACTGAAGCTTTCTTT. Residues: CASSLGVRGNTEAFF.

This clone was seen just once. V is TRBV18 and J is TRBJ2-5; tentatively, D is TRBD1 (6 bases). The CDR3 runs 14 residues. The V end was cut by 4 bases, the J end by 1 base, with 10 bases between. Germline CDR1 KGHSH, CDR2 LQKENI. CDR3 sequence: CASSLGQLQETQYF. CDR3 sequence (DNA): TGTGCCAGCTCACTCGGACAGCTCCAAGAGACCCAGTACTTC.

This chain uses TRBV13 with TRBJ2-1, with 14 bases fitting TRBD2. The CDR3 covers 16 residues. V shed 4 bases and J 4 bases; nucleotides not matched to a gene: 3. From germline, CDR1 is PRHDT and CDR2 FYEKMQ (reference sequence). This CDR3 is CASSSRTSGGYNEQFF. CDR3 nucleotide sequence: TGTGCCAGCAGCTCTAGGACTAGCGGGGGGTACAATGAGCAGTTCTTC.

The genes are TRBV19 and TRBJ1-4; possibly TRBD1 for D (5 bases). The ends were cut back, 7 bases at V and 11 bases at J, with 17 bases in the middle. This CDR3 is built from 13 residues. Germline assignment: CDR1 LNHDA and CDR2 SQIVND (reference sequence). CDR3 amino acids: CASTERYRQKLFF. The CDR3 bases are TGTGCCAGTACCGAAAGGTATCGACAGAAACTGTTTTTT.

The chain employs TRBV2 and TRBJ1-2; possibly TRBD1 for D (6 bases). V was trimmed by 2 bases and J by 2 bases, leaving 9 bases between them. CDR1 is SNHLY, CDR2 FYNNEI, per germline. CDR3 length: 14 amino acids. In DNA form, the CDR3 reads TGTGCCAGCAGTGAAAGTCAGGGGAACTATGGCTACACCTTC. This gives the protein CASSESQGNYGYTF.

CDR3 coding DNA: TGTGCCAGTAGTATAGGGCAGCAGCCCCAGCATTTT. Translating gives CASSIGQQPQHF. The chain joins TRBV19 to TRBJ1-5; no definite D call. In germline, CDR1 is LNHDA, CDR2 SQIVND (reference sequence). Deletions cut 1 base from V and 7 bases from J, with 5 bases between. The CDR3 is made up of 12 amino acids.

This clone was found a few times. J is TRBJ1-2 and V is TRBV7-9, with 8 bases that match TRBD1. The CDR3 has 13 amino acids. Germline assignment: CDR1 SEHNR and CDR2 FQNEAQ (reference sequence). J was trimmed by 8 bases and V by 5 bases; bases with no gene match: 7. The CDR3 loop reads CASSPRTGSGYTF. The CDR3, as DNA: TGTGCCAGCAGCCCCCGGACAGGGAGCGGCTACACCTTC.

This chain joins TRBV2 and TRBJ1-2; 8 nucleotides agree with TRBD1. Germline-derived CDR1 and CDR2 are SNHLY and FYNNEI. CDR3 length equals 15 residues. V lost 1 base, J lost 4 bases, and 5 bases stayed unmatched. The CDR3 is CASSEDPGQVYGYTF. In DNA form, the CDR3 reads TGTGCCAGCAGTGAAGATCCGGGACAGGTCTATGGCTACACCTTC. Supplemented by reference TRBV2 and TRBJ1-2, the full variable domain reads EPEVTQTPSHQVTQMGQEVILRCVPISNHLYFYWYRQILGQKVEFLVSFYNNEISEKSEIFDDQFSVERPDGSNFTLKIRSTKLEDSAMYFCASSEDPGQVYGYTFGSGTRLTVV.

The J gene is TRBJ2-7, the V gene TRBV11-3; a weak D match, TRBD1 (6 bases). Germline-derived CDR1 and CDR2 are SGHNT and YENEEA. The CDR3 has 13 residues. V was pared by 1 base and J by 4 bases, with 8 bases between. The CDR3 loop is CASSLATGYEQYF. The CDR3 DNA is TGTGCCAGCAGCTTAGCCACAGGGTACGAGCAGTACTTC.

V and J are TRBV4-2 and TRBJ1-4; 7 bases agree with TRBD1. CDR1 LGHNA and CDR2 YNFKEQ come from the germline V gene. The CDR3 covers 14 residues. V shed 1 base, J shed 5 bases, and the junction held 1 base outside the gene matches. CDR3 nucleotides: TGTGCCAGCAGCCAAGCCAGGGGGAATGAAAAACTGTTTTTT. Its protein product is CASSQARGNEKLFF.

CDR3 bases: TGTGCCAGCAGTGACGGTGGCAGCTATCCTGGGGCCAACGTCCTGACTTTC. The encoded protein is CASSDGGSYPGANVLTF. The rearrangement links TRBV6-4 to TRBJ2-6; D unresolved. The V gene's germline CDR1 is MRHNA and CDR2 SNTAGT. The V end was cut by 2 bases, the J end by 2 bases, with 13 bases between. The CDR3 totals 17 residues.

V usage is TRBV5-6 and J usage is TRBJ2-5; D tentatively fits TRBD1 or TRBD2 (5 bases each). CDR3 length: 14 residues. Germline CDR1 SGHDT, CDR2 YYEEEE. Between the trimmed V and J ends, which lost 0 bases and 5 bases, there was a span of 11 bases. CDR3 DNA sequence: TGTGCCAGCAGCTTGGGTTCAGGGACGGAGACCCAGTACTTC. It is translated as CASSLGSGTETQYF.

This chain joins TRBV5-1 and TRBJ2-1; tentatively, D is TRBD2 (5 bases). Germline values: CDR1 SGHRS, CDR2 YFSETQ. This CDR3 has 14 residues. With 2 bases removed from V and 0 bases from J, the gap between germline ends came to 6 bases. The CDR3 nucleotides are TGCGCCAGCAGCTTTGGGAGCTCCTACAATGAGCAGTTCTTC. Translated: CASSFGSSYNEQFF.

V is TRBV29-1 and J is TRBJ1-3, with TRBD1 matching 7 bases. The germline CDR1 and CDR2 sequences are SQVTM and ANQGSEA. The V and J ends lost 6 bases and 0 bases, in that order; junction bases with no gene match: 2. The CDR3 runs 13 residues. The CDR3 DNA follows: TGCAGCGTCGGGACAGCCTCTGGAAACACCATATATTTT. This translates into CSVGTASGNTIYF.

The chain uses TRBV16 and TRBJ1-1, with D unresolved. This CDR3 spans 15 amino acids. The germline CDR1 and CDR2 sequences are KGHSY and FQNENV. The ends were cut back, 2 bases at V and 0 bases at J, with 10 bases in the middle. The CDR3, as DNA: TGTGCCAGCAGCCAAGAGGCAGTAATGAACACTGAAGCTTTCTTT. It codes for CASSQEAVMNTEAFF.

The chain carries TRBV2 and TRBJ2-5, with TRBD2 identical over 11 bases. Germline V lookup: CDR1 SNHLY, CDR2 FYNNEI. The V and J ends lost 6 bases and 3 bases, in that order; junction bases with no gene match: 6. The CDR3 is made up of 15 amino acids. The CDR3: CASSLAGGDEETQYF. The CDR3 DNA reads TGTGCCAGCAGCTTAGCGGGGGGGGACGAAGAGACCCAGTACTTC.